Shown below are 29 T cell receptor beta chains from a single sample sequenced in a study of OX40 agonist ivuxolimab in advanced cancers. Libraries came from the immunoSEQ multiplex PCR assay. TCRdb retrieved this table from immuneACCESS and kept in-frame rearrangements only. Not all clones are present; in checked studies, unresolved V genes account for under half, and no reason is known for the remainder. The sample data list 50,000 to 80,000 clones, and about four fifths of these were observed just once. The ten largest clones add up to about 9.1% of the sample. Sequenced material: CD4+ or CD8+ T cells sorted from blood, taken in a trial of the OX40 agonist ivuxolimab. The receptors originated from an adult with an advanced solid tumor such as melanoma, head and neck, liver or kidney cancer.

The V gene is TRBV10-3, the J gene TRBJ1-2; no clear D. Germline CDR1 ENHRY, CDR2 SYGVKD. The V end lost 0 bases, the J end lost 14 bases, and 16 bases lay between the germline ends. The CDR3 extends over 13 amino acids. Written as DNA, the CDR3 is TGTGCCATCAGTGAGTCGGTATCAGGAAGGGTAACCTTC. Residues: CAISESVSGRVTF.

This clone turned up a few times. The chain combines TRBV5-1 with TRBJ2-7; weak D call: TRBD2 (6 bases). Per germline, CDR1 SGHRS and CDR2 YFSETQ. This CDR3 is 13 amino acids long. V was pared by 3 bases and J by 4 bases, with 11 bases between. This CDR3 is CASSWARGYEQYF. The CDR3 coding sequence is TGCGCCAGCAGCTGGGCCCGGGGGTACGAGCAGTACTTC.

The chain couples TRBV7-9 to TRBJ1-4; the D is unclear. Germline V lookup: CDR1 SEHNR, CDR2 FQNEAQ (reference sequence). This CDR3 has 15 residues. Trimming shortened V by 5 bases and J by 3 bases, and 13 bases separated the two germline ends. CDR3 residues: CASSPTGLSNEKLFF. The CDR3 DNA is TGTGCCAGCAGCCCAACGGGTTTGTCTAATGAAAAACTGTTTTTT.

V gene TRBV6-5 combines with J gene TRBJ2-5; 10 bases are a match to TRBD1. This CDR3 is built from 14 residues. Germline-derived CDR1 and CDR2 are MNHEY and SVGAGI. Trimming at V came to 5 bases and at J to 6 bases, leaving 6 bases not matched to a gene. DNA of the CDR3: TGTGCCAGCAGTGAGACAGGGGGCGCGAAGACCCAGTACTTC. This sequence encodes CASSETGGAKTQYF.

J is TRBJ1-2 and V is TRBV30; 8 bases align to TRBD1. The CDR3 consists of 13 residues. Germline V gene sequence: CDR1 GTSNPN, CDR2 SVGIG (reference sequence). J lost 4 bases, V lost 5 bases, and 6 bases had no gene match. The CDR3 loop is CAWHTGGGYGYTF. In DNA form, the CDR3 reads TGTGCCTGGCATACAGGGGGGGGCTATGGCTACACCTTC.

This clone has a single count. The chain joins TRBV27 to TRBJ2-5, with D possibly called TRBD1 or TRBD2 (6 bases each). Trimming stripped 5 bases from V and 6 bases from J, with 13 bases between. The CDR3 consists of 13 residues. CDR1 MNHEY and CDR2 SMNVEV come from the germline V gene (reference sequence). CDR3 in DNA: TGTGCCAGCAGTCCCAGCCGGGGGCAGACCCAGTACTTC. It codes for CASSPSRGQTQYF.

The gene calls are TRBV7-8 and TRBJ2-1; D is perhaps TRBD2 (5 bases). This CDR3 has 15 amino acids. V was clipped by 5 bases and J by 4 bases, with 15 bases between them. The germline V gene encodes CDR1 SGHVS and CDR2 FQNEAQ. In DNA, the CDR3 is TGTGCCAGCAGCCCCACCCCGGGAACTTACAATGAGCAGTTCTTC. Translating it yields CASSPTPGTYNEQFF.

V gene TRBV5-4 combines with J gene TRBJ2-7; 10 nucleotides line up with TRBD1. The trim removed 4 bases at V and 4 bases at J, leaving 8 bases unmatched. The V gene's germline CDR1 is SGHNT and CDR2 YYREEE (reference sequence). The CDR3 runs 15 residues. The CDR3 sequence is CASSLPGTGVYEQYF. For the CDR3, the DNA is TGTGCCAGCAGCCTCCCCGGGACAGGGGTATACGAGCAGTACTTC.

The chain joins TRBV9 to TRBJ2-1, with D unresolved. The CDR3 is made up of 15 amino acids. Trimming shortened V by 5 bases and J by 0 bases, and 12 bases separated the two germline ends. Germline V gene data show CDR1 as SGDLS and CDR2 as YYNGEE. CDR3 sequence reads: CASSEGLNSYNEQFF. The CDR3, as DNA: TGTGCCAGCAGTGAAGGCTTAAACTCCTACAATGAGCAGTTCTTC.

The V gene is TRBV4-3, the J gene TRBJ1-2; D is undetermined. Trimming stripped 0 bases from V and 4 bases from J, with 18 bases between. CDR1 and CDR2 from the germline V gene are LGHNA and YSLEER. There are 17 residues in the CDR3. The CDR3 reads CASSQDRRGRQLYGYTF. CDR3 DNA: TGCGCCAGCAGCCAAGATAGGCGTGGTCGGCAACTCTATGGCTACACCTTC.

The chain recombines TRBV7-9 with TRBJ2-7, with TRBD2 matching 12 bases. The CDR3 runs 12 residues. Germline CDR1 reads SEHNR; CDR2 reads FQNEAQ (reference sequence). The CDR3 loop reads CASSTGLAGTAV. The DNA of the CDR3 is TGTGCCAGCAGCACGGGACTAGCGGGCACGGCGGTC.

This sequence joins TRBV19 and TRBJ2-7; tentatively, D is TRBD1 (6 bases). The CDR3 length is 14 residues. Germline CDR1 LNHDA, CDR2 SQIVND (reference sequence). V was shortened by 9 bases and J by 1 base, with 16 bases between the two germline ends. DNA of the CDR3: TGTGCCAGCTCGGACAGAGCGGATTCCTACGAGCAGTACTTC. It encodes CASSDRADSYEQYF.

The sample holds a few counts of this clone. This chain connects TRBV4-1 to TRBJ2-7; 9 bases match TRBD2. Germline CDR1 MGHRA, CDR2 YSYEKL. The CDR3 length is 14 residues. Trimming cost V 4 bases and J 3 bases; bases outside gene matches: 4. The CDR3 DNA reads TGCGCCAGCAGCCTAGCGGGGGCCGTCTACGAGCAGTACTTC. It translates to CASSLAGAVYEQYF.

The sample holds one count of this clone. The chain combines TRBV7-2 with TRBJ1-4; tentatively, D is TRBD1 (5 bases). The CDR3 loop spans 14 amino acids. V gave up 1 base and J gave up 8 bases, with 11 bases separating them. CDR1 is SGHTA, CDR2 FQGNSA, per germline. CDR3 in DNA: TGTGCCAGCAGCTTAGGGGGGTCATTGGAAAAACTGTTTTTT. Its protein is CASSLGGSLEKLFF.

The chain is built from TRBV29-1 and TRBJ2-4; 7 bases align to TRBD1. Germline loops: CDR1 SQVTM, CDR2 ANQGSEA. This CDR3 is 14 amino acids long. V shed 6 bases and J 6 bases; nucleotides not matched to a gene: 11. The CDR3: CSVAMTGHRNIQYF. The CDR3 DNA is TGCAGCGTCGCGATGACAGGGCACAGAAACATTCAGTACTTC.

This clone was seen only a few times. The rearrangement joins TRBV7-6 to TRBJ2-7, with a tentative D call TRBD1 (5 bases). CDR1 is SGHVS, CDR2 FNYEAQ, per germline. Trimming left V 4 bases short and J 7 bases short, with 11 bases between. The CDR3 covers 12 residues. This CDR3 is CASSSPRAEQYF. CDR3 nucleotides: TGTGCCAGCAGCTCACCCAGGGCAGAGCAGTACTTC.

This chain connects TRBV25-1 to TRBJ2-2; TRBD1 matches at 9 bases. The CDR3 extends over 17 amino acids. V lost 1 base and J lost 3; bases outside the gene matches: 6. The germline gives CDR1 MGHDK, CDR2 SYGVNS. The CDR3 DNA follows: TGTGCCAGCAGTGAATCGGGGGACAGGGTCCACACCGGGGAGCTGTTTTTT. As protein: CASSESGDRVHTGELFF.

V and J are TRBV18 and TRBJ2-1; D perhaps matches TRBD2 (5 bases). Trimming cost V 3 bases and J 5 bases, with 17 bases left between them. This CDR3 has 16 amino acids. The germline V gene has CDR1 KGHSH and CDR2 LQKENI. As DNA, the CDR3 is TGTGCCAGCTCACCGTCTCGCGGGTGGACGAACAATGAGCAGTTCTTC. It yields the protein CASSPSRGWTNNEQFF.

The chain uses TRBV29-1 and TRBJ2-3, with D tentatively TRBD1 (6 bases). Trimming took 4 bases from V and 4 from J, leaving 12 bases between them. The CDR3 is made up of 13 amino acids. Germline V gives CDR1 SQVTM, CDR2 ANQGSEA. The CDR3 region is CSVGGHVADTQYF. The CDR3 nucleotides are TGCAGCGTTGGGGGACATGTCGCAGATACGCAGTATTTT.

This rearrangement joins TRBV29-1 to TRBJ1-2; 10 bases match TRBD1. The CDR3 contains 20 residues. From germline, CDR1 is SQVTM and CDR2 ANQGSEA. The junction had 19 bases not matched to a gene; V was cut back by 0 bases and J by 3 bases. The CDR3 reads CSVEDPQKIGGQGVYYGYTF. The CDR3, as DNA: TGCAGCGTTGAAGATCCTCAAAAGATCGGCGGACAGGGGGTATACTATGGCTACACCTTC.

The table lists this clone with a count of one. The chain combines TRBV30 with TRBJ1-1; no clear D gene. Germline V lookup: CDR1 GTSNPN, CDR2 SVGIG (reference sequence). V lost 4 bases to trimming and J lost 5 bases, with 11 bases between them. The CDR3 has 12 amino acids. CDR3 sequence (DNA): TGTGCCTGGACGCCGGACGGAACTGAAGCTTTCTTT. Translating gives CAWTPDGTEAFF.

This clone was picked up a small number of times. Here the CDR3 DNA reads TGTGCCAGCAGTGTTCCAGGGTTTACTAACTATGGCTACACCTTC. It translates to CASSVPGFTNYGYTF. The chain uses TRBV2 and TRBJ1-2; the D gene is possibly TRBD1 (5 bases). Trimming left V 4 bases short and J 0 bases short, with 12 bases between. Germline V gives CDR1 SNHLY, CDR2 FYNNEI. The CDR3 extends over 15 amino acids.

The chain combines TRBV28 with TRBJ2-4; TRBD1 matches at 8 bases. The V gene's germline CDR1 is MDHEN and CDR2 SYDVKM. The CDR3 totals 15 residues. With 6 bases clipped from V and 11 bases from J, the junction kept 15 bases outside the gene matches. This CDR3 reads CASRGTGRTLGVQYF. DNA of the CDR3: TGTGCCAGCAGGGGGACAGGCCGGACCCTTGGGGTTCAGTACTTC. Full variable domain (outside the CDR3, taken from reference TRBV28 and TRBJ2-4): DVKVTQSSRYLVKRTGEKVFLECVQDMDHENMFWYRQDPGLGLRLIYFSYDVKMKEKGDIPEGYSVSREKKERFSLILESASTNQTSMYLCASRGTGRTLGVQYFGAGTRLSVL.

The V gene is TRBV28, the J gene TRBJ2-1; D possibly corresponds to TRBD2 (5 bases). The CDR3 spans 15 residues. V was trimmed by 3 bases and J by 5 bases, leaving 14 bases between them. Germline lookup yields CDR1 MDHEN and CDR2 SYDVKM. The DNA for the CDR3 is TGTGCCAGCAGTTTGTCTCGGGGTCAGAACAATGAGCAGTTCTTC. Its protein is CASSLSRGQNNEQFF.

The CDR3 here is CATGGSSGANVLTF. The CDR3 DNA is TGTGCCACCGGGGGATCCTCTGGGGCCAACGTCCTGACTTTC. This chain links TRBV10-3 with TRBJ2-6; possible D gene TRBD2, 6 bases. The CDR3 is 14 residues long. The V gene lost 10 bases and the J gene lost 0 bases, with 10 bases spanning the gap. The germline CDR1 and CDR2 sequences are ENHRY and SYGVKD.

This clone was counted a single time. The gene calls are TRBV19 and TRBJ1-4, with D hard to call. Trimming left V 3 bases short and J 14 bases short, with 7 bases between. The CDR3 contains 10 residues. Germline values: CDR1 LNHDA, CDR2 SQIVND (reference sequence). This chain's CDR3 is CASSIAPLFF. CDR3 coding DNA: TGTGCCAGTAGTATCGCCCCTCTGTTTTTT.

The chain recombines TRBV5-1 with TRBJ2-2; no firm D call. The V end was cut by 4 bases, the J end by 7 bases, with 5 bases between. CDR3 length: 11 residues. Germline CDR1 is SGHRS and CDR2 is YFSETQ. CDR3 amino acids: CASSDIGELFF. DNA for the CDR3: TGCGCCAGCAGCGACATCGGGGAGCTGTTTTTT.

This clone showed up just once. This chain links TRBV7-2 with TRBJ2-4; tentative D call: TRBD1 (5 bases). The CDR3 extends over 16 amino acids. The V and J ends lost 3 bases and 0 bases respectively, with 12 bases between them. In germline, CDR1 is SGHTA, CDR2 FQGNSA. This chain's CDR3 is CASSFRQGLAKNIQYF. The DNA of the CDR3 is TGTGCCAGCAGCTTCCGGCAGGGCTTAGCCAAAAACATTCAGTACTTC.

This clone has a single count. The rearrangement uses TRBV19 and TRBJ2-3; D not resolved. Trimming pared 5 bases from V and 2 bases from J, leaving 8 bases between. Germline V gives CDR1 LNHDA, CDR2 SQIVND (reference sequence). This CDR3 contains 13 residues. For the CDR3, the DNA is TGTGCCAGTAGTCCCTGGCCCACAGATACGCAGTATTTT. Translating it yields CASSPWPTDTQYF.